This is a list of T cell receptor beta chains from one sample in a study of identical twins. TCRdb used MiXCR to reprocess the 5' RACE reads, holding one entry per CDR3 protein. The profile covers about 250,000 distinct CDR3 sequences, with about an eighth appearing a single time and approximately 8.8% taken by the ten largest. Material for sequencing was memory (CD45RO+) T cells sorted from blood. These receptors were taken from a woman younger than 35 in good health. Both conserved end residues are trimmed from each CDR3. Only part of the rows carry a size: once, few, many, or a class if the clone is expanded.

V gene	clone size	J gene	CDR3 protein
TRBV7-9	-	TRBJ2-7	ASSPQLAGDLEQY
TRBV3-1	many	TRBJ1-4	ASSQGTPGKLF
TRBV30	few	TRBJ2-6	ASTYFSGANVLT
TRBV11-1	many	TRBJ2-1	ASSLSGTSGVSSYNEQF
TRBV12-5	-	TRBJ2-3	ASKGFVPGSKTDTQY
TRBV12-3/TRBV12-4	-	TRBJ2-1	ASSLGGIREQF
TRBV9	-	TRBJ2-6	ASSVLAGGSGANVLT
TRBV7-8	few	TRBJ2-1	ASSLRWSIQSSYNEQF
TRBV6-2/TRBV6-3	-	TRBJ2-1	ASSYGGSEA
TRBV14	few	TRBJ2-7	ASSLNTGQGASEQY
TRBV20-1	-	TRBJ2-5	SASREGPKETQY
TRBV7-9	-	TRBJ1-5	ASSLAGTGRRQPQH
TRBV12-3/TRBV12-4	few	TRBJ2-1	ASSPGTVNNEQF
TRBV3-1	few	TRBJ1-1	ASSLTGEAF
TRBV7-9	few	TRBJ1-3	ASSLAGTEGNTIY
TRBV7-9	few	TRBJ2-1	ASSPLDSNNEQF
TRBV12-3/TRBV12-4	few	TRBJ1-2	ASRTGRTREDYGYT
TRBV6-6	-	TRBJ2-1	ASGPHSNEQF
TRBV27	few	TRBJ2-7	ASSFRPGGYEQY
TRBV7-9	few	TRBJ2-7	ASSLHIGPNTYEQY
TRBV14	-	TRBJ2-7	ASSRTGTAREQY
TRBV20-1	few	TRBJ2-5	SARVGGSQETQY
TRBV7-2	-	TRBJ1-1	ASSPSGGQGGF
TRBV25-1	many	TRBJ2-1	ASGLAGGPNEQF
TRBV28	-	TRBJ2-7	ASSWGGESAYEQY
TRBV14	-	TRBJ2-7	ASSQEPGFPPYEQY
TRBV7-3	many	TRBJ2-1	ASSAKGLTNEQF
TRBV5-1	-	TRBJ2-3	ASSSSYGQTDTQY
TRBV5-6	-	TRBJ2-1	ASSTGTSGANEQF
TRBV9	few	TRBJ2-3	ASSVAGGPPDTQY
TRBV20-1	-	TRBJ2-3	SAGRSRGPGISTDTQY